These 15 T cell receptor beta chains originate from one sample sequenced in a study of blood T cell repertoires in COVID-19. Here immunoSEQ multiplex PCR was the method, and the copy in TCRdb shows in-frame clones only, minus some. This sample yields fewer than 40,000 clones, of which approximately 90% are seen a single time; approximately 5% belongs to the top ten. The sample comprised peripheral blood. These receptors were collected from a human donor in a cohort sampled during active COVID-19.

This chain connects TRBV11-2 to TRBJ2-1; 11 bases agree with TRBD2. The CDR3 extends over 18 amino acids. Trimming cost V 6 bases and J 0 bases; bases outside gene matches: 10. Germline assignment: CDR1 SGHAT and CDR2 FQNNGV. DNA for the CDR3: TGTGCCAGCAGAGGGGCTAGCGGGAGGCAGATCTCCTACAATGAGCAGTTCTTC. Amino acid sequence: CASRGASGRQISYNEQFF.

The sample holds a few counts of this clone. This chain connects TRBV28 to TRBJ1-2; no firm D call. Trimming cost V 4 bases and J 8 bases, with 14 bases left between them. This CDR3 region has 13 residues. Looked up from germline, CDR1 is MDHEN and CDR2 is SYDVKM. The CDR3 nucleotides are TGTGCCAGCAGTTCCCCGAGGAGGAAAGGCTACACCTTC. Protein sequence: CASSSPRRKGYTF.

V is TRBV7-2 and J is TRBJ1-1; a weak D match, TRBD1 (6 bases). Trimming shortened V by 6 bases and J by 0 bases, and 14 bases separated the two germline ends. This CDR3 is built from 15 residues. Germline values: CDR1 SGHTA, CDR2 FQGNSA. The CDR3 region is CASRTAQGLNTEAFF. CDR3 DNA: TGTGCCAGCAGAACGGCACAGGGTCTGAACACTGAAGCTTTCTTT.

The rearrangement uses TRBV2 and TRBJ2-5; tentative D call: TRBD1 (6 bases). Trimming pared 7 bases from V and 5 bases from J, leaving 14 bases between. Looked up from germline, CDR1 is SNHLY and CDR2 is FYNNEI. The CDR3 totals 13 residues. The CDR3 loop is CASNSQGAETQYF. The CDR3 DNA reads TGTGCCAGCAACTCACAGGGCGCGGAGACCCAGTACTTC.

This clone occurred a few times. The chain combines TRBV27 with TRBJ1-6; 7 nucleotides match TRBD1. Trimming removed 3 bases from V and 10 bases from J; junction bases left unmatched: 3. Germline lookup yields CDR1 MNHEY and CDR2 SMNVEV (reference sequence). The CDR3 contains 13 residues. The CDR3 region is CASSFTGASPLHF. DNA of the CDR3: TGTGCCAGCAGTTTTACAGGGGCCTCACCCCTCCACTTT.

J is TRBJ1-3 and V is TRBV5-1, with 8 positions matching TRBD1. Germline V gene sequence: CDR1 SGHRS, CDR2 YFSETQ. The CDR3 covers 18 residues. The V gene end was trimmed by 0 bases and the J gene end by 0 bases; junction bases not matched to a gene: 8. CDR3 DNA sequence: TGCGCCAGCAGCTTGGGATTAGTGGACAGGGACTCTGGAAACACCATATATTTT. Residues: CASSLGLVDRDSGNTIYF.

Comment on this clone: The same CDR3 also results from other DNA sequences found in this sample. V gene TRBV3-1 (or the pseudogene TRBV3-2) combines with J gene TRBJ1-2; the D is unclear. Germline V gene data show CDR1 as LGHDT and CDR2 as YNNKEL (reference sequence). Trimming removed 0 bases from V and 5 bases from J, with 10 bases in between. This CDR3 has 14 amino acids. The CDR3 loop is CASSQEGRSYGYTF. The CDR3 DNA reads as TGTGCCAGCAGCCAAGAGGGGAGAAGTTATGGCTACACCTTC.

The chain has TRBV5-1 and TRBJ1-1, with TRBD1 matching over 8 bases. CDR3 size: 14 residues. CDR1 and CDR2 (germline): SGHRS, YFSETQ. V dropped 7 bases and J dropped 1; count of bases not matched to a gene: 6. This CDR3 is CASSTDRENTEAFF. The CDR3 DNA is TGCGCCAGCTCCACGGACAGGGAGAACACTGAAGCTTTCTTT.

The rearrangement uses TRBV27 and TRBJ1-1; no clear D. The CDR3 spans 15 residues. The V gene's germline CDR1 is MNHEY and CDR2 SMNVEV (reference sequence). Trimming removed 0 bases at V and 0 bases at J, with 8 bases between. CDR3 in DNA: TGTGCCAGCAGTTTATCGTCCATCATGAACACTGAAGCTTTCTTT. Amino acid sequence: CASSLSSIMNTEAFF.

The chain recombines TRBV3-1 (or the pseudogene TRBV3-2) with TRBJ1-6; D unresolved. The CDR3 contains 14 residues. V was cut by 1 base and J by 7 bases, with 8 bases left in between. Germline V lookup: CDR1 LGHDT, CDR2 YNNKEL (reference sequence). The CDR3 here is CASSQGAANSPLHF. CDR3 nucleotide sequence: TGTGCCAGCAGCCAAGGGGCAGCCAATTCACCCCTCCACTTT.

The chain joins TRBV7-9 to TRBJ2-1; perhaps TRBD1 as D (6 bases). Germline-derived CDR1 and CDR2 are SEHNR and FQNEAQ (reference sequence). Trimming cost V 5 bases and J 14 bases, with 25 bases left between them. The CDR3 runs to 15 residues. The CDR3: CASSPTFPLLDRKFF. In nucleotides, the CDR3 is TGTGCCAGCAGCCCCACCTTCCCCCTACTGGACAGAAAGTTCTTC.

V is TRBV6-2 or TRBV6-3 and J is TRBJ1-2; 7 nucleotides agree with TRBD1. J was trimmed by 2 bases and V by 5 bases; bases with no gene match: 8. There are 15 residues in the CDR3. CDR1 is MNHEY, CDR2 SVGEGT, per germline. This chain's CDR3 is CASSPLTGQNYGYTF. The DNA for the CDR3 is TGTGCCAGCAGTCCCCTGACAGGGCAGAACTATGGCTACACCTTC.

There are a few counts of this clone. No DNA is shown, since the ends of the CDR3 on it are uncertain; the CDR3 is the one TCRdb lists. The V call is TRBV21-1, the J call TRBJ1-3; the tabulated D call, TRBD1, remains unverified against the DNA. TRBV21-1 is labeled a pseudogene. 15 amino acids form the CDR3, both terminal residues included. The CDR3: CASRSGWASGNTIYF.

This chain joins TRBV6-4 and TRBJ1-2; 7 bases match TRBD1. This CDR3 spans 13 amino acids. Looked up from germline, CDR1 is MRHNA and CDR2 is SNTAGT. V trimming: 4 bases; J trimming: 2 bases; junction bases outside the gene matches: 1. The DNA for the CDR3 is TGTGCCAGCAGTGCGACAGGGAACTATGGCTACACCTTC. Translation: CASSATGNYGYTF.

In this sample, this clone turned up a few times. The chain employs TRBV19 and TRBJ1-6; tentative D call: TRBD1 (5 bases). Germline CDR1 and CDR2: LNHDA and SQIVND (reference sequence). The V and J ends lost 1 base and 7 bases respectively, with 8 bases between them. There are 14 residues in the CDR3. The CDR3, as DNA: TGTGCCAGTAGTATAGCCCAGGGAAATTCACCCCTCCACTTT. It yields the protein CASSIAQGNSPLHF.